This T cell receptor (beta chain) was retrieved from a study of molecular identifiers for immune sequencing clone quantification. Naive CD8 T cells, phenotype CD8+CD4-CCR7+CD45RA+, were sorted. This CDR3 is built from 15 residues. Worth noting for this clonotype: A read error is possible here, since a much larger clone lies one base away.

A single record per CDR3 protein comes from TCRdb applying MiXCR to the PCR reads. This sample has hundreds of thousands of distinct CDR3 sequences, with 25% found just once. The V call is TRBV12-3 or TRBV12-4, the J call TRBJ2-3; possibly TRBD2 for D (6 bases). Sequencing input: naive CD8+ T cells from blood, with Jurkat cell RNA spiked in. This sample's subset: FACS-sorted CD8+CD4-CCR7+CD45RA+ naive T cells. This clonotype was obtained from a human donor in good health. Some libraries in this study had Jurkat cell RNA spiked in. As DNA, the CDR3 is TGTGCCAGCAGTTTTGGAGGAACTAGCACAGATACGCGGTATTTT. Translated, it gives CASSFGGTSTDTRYF.